This T cell receptor beta chain derives from a study of early T cells in non-severe SARS-CoV-2 infection. Across the study: It was bulk RNA from unsorted whole blood that was sequenced, and the chains were unpaired. Study-wide results and caveats: Database matching using VDJdb favored anti-spike CD8 responses, with private and CD4 specificities left missing.

Looked up from germline, CDR1 is SGHTA and CDR2 is FQGNSA. The CDR3 is 15 amino acids. Trimming removed 3 bases at V and 1 base at J, with 10 bases between. This clonotype was seen at least ten times. No antigen is known for it. Individual cDNA molecules carried attached unique molecular identifiers. TCRdb fed the 5' RACE reads into MiXCR, producing one record per CDR3 protein. Among tens of thousands of distinct CDR3 sequences listed, roughly 16% were seen once. This receptor was taken from an adult who was a healthcare worker with PCR-confirmed SARS-CoV-2 infection or an uninfected control (not recorded which). The chain combines TRBV7-2 with TRBJ2-1, with unresolved D. The sample was whole blood, taken at baseline. In DNA, the CDR3 is TGTGCCAGCAGCTTCGCGGTTACTTCCTACAATGAGCAGTTCTTC. Its protein is CASSFAVTSYNEQFF.